The 7 T cell receptor beta chains listed next were all sequenced from one sample in a study of T cell responses to AZD1222 COVID-19 vaccine. The data were produced by immunoSEQ multiplex PCR, yet TCRdb's version contains in-frame clones alone and is incomplete. The sample carries more than 85,000 clones, over 80% recorded once. The sample was peripheral blood, taken on day 0 of AZD1222 vaccination. Receptor source: an adult in good health.

This chain joins TRBV27 and TRBJ1-6; no clear D gene. Per germline, CDR1 MNHEY and CDR2 SMNVEV (reference sequence). This CDR3 has 15 residues. Trimming pared 3 bases from V and 0 bases from J, leaving 6 bases between. The CDR3 loop reads CASSLYVSYNSPLHF. The CDR3 bases are TGTGCCAGCAGTTTGTACGTCTCCTATAATTCACCCCTCCACTTT.

The chain employs TRBV5-6 and TRBJ1-2, with D unresolved. Germline CDR1 and CDR2: SGHDT and YYEEEE. Trimming took off 4 bases at V and 0 bases at J, with 13 bases between the two ends. The CDR3 covers 15 residues. The CDR3 coding sequence is TGTGCCAGCAGCCAAGCCTCGGCTTCTAACTATGGCTACACCTTC. It encodes CASSQASASNYGYTF.

J is TRBJ2-7 and V is TRBV6-5, with TRBD1 matching 10 bases. There are 15 residues in the CDR3. Looked up from germline, CDR1 is MNHEY and CDR2 is SVGAGI. J was trimmed by 3 bases and V by 2 bases; bases with no gene match: 4. The CDR3 sequence: CASSYHGQGVYEQYF. The DNA for the CDR3 is TGTGCCAGCAGTTACCATGGACAGGGGGTCTACGAGCAGTACTTC.

This chain connects TRBV19 to TRBJ1-6; no definite D call. Deletions cut 2 bases from V and 10 bases from J, with 12 bases between. The CDR3 is 14 residues long. The V gene's germline CDR1 is LNHDA and CDR2 SQIVND (reference sequence). CDR3 DNA: TGTGCCAGTAGTATATCTCCAGGAGGGTCACCCCTCCACTTT. Translation gives CASSISPGGSPLHF.

The chain joins TRBV3-1 (or the pseudogene TRBV3-2) to TRBJ1-6; D is perhaps TRBD1 (5 bases). The CDR3 is made up of 14 amino acids. CDR1 LGHDT and CDR2 YNNKEL come from the germline V gene (reference sequence). The V and J ends lost 2 bases and 6 bases respectively, with 8 bases between them. CDR3 coding DNA: TGTGCCAGCAGCCAATCAGGGTTTAATTCACCCCTCCACTTT. Its protein product is CASSQSGFNSPLHF.

The chain combines TRBV5-6 with TRBJ2-3; 8 bases line up with TRBD1. The germline V gene has CDR1 SGHDT and CDR2 YYEEEE. With V trimmed by 4 bases and J by 3 bases, 10 bases remained unmatched. The CDR3 length is 16 residues. The CDR3 region is CASSPTGQGSTDTQYF. Written as DNA, the CDR3 is TGTGCCAGCAGCCCAACCGGACAGGGTTCGACAGATACGCAGTATTTT.

V is TRBV3-1 (or the pseudogene TRBV3-2) and J is TRBJ1-1; possibly TRBD1 for D (5 bases). Looked up from germline, CDR1 is LGHDT and CDR2 is YNNKEL (reference sequence). CDR3 length: 17 residues. The V gene lost 0 bases and the J gene lost 0 bases, with 14 bases spanning the gap. The CDR3 protein is CASSQEVGLGMNTEAFF. The CDR3 DNA follows: TGTGCCAGCAGCCAAGAGGTGGGGCTCGGGATGAACACTGAAGCTTTCTTT.